Each of the 15 T cell receptor beta chains below was sequenced from the same sample in a study of T cell responses to AZD1222 COVID-19 vaccine. Some clones are missing from TCRdb's copy, which holds only in-frame ones; the method was immunoSEQ multiplex PCR. The data hold around 58,000 clones, with around four fifths observed a single time. The material was peripheral blood, obtained on day 0 of AZD1222 vaccination. The receptors were gathered from an adult in good health.

By share, this clone ranks as medium-sized (0.01 to 0.1%). V gene TRBV4-2 combines with J gene TRBJ2-1, with 7 nucleotides matching TRBD2. Germline CDR1 reads LGHNA; CDR2 reads YNFKEQ. This CDR3 has 16 residues. After removal of 5 bases from V and 7 bases from J, the junction contained 14 bases not matched to a gene. The CDR3 is CASSYRTGGGVNEQFF. CDR3 DNA sequence: TGTGCCAGCAGCTACAGAACCGGGGGAGGGGTTAATGAGCAGTTCTTC.

The CDR3 DNA follows: TGTGCCAGCCTAGCGGGGGCCCCGGCCGGGGAGCTGTTTTTT. It encodes CASLAGAPAGELFF. The chain recombines TRBV3-1 (or the pseudogene TRBV3-2) with TRBJ2-2; 10 nucleotides line up with TRBD2. Trimming cost V 8 bases and J 6 bases; bases outside gene matches: 6. The CDR3 has 14 residues. Germline CDR1 is LGHDT and CDR2 is YNNKEL (reference sequence).

In this sample, this clone turned up a few times. The V and J genes are TRBV24-1 and TRBJ2-7, with D possibly being TRBD1 or TRBD2 (5 bases each). The CDR3 loop spans 13 amino acids. CDR1 KGHDR and CDR2 SFDVKD come from the germline V gene. Trimming took 3 bases from V and 7 from J, leaving 12 bases between them. The CDR3 DNA follows: TGTGCCACCAGTGATGCGATCTGGGGGGAGCAGTACTTC. Its translation is CATSDAIWGEQYF.

V and J are TRBV11-2 and TRBJ2-1; D may be TRBD2 (6 bases). Trimming shortened V by 2 bases and J by 0 bases, and 17 bases separated the two germline ends. The CDR3 contains 18 residues. Germline V gene lookup returns CDR1 SGHAT and CDR2 FQNNGV. In DNA form, the CDR3 reads TGTGCCAGCAGCTTAACCCGTCTGGCGGGGACCTCCTACAATGAGCAGTTCTTC. Translated: CASSLTRLAGTSYNEQFF.

In DNA, the CDR3 is TGTGCCAGTCAACAGGGGGCGCGTACTGAAGCTTTCTTT. Its translation: CASQQGARTEAFF. The chain uses TRBV19 and TRBJ1-1, with 9 positions matching TRBD1. The CDR3 extends over 13 amino acids. Trimming at V came to 8 bases and at J to 5 bases, leaving 6 bases not matched to a gene. Germline loops: CDR1 LNHDA, CDR2 SQIVND (reference sequence).

The J gene is TRBJ2-5, the V gene TRBV6-4; TRBD2 is a possible D gene (6 bases). Germline CDR1 and CDR2: MRHNA and SNTAGT. With 2 bases removed from V and 2 bases from J, the gap between germline ends came to 21 bases. CDR3 length: 18 amino acids. CDR3 sequence (DNA): TGTGCCAGCAGTGACCCGTCCTGTGGTAGCGGTCTACAAGAGACCCAGTACTTC. Its translation: CASSDPSCGSGLQETQYF.

The CDR3 bases are TGCGCCAGCAGTGCGAAGTTGAAGCAATATAATTCACCCCTCCACTTT. The encoded protein is CASSAKLKQYNSPLHF. The chain has TRBV10-1 and TRBJ1-6; D gene unclear. Germline-derived CDR1 and CDR2 are WNHNN and SYGVQD (reference sequence). This CDR3 spans 16 amino acids. V was shortened by 4 bases and J by 4 bases, with 14 bases between the two germline ends.

V gene TRBV25-1 combines with J gene TRBJ1-1, with 7 bases identical to TRBD1. Germline V gene lookup returns CDR1 MGHDK and CDR2 SYGVNS. The CDR3 has 13 amino acids. The V gene end was trimmed by 6 bases and the J gene end by 5 bases; junction bases not matched to a gene: 6. The CDR3 nucleotides are TGTGCCAGCAGCTCAGGGGGGAGGACTGAAGCTTTCTTT. It codes for CASSSGGRTEAFF.

The chain uses TRBV10-3 and TRBJ2-5; D gene ambiguous. Germline V gives CDR1 ENHRY, CDR2 SYGVKD. With 3 bases removed from V and 1 base from J, the gap between germline ends came to 15 bases. This CDR3 contains 16 residues. Here the CDR3 DNA reads TGTGCCATCAGTGACTCTCCGCAAAGAGCCCAAGAGACCCAGTACTTC. Amino acids: CAISDSPQRAQETQYF.

The chain combines TRBV3-1 (or the pseudogene TRBV3-2) with TRBJ2-1; TRBD2 is a possible D gene (6 bases). Germline lookup yields CDR1 LGHDT and CDR2 YNNKEL (reference sequence). V lost 4 bases to trimming and J lost 0 bases, with 10 bases between them. The CDR3 contains 15 residues. CDR3 nucleotide sequence: TGTGCCAGCAGCCTGAGGACTACCTCCTACAATGAGCAGTTCTTC. Amino acid sequence: CASSLRTTSYNEQFF.

The J gene is TRBJ2-7, the V gene TRBV7-2; D is undetermined. V was trimmed by 3 bases and J by 5 bases, leaving 20 bases between them. Germline CDR1 SGHTA, CDR2 FQGNSA. The CDR3 is 16 amino acids. Here the CDR3 DNA reads TGTGCCAGCAGCTTCAATGCGGTGGTAGTGACCCACGAGCAGTACTTC. Translating it yields CASSFNAVVVTHEQYF.

In its sample, this clone was seen once. The CDR3 loop reads CSVSPATMNTEAFF. Written as DNA, the CDR3 is TGCAGCGTTAGTCCAGCTACCATGAACACTGAAGCTTTCTTT. V gene TRBV29-1 combines with J gene TRBJ1-1; D gene unclear. V was pared by 5 bases and J by 0 bases, with 13 bases between. Germline CDR1 and CDR2: SQVTM and ANQGSEA. This CDR3 spans 14 amino acids.

The chain employs TRBV6-1 and TRBJ1-1; D is uncertain. This CDR3 comprises 13 residues. Germline CDR1 MNHNS, CDR2 SASEGT. Trimming took off 2 bases at V and 5 bases at J, with 9 bases between the two ends. The CDR3 sequence is CASSEWLRTEAFF. As DNA, the CDR3 is TGTGCCAGCAGTGAATGGCTTCGGACTGAAGCTTTCTTT.

This chain connects TRBV5-1 to TRBJ1-2; 7 positions match TRBD1. Germline V gives CDR1 SGHRS, CDR2 YFSETQ. The CDR3 consists of 15 residues. V was pared by 4 bases and J by 0 bases, with 6 bases of the junction left unmatched. The CDR3 region has the DNA TGCGCCAGCAGCCCGGACAGGCAAGCTAACTATGGCTACACCTTC. This codes for CASSPDRQANYGYTF. Full variable domain (remainder filled in from reference TRBV5-1 and TRBJ1-2): KAGVTQTPRYLIKTRGQQVTLSCSPISGHRSVSWYQQTPGQGLQFLFEYFSETQRNKGNFPGRFSGRQFSNSRSEMNVSTLELGDSALYLCASSPDRQANYGYTFGSGTRLTVV.

The chain joins TRBV15 to TRBJ2-2; maybe TRBD2 (5 bases). The CDR3 is 18 amino acids. Germline V gene data show CDR1 as LNHNV and CDR2 as YYDKDF (reference sequence). V dropped 0 bases and J dropped 1 base, with 15 bases sitting between them. The CDR3 DNA reads TGTGCCACCAGCAGAGATCTTGCGGGCGTCCAGAACACCGGGGAGCTGTTTTTT. Translation: CATSRDLAGVQNTGELFF. Combining the CDR3 with reference TRBV15 and TRBJ2-2 gives the whole variable domain DAMVIQNPRYQVTQFGKPVTLSCSQTLNHNVMYWYQQKSSQAPKLLFHYYDKDFNNEADTPDNFQSRRPNTSFCFLDIRSPGLGDTAMYLCATSRDLAGVQNTGELFFGEGSRLTVL.